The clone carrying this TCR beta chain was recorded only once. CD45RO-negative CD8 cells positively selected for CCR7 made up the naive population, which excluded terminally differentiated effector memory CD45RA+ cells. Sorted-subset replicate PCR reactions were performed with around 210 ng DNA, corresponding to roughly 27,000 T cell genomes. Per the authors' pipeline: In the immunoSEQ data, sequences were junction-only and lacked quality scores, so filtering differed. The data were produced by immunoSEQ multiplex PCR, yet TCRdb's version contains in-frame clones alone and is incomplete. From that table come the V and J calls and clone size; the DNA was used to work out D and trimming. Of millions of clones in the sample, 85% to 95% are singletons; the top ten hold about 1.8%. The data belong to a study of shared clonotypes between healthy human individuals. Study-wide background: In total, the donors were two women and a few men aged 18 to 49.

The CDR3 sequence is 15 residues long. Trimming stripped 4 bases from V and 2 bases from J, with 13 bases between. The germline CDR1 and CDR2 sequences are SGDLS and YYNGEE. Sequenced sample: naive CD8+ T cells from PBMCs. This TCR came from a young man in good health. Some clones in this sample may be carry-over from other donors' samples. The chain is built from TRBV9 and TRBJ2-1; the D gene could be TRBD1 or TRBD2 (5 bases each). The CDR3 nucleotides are TGTGCCAGCAGCTCCGAGGGGCGGACCTACAATGAGCAGTTCTTC. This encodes CASSSEGRTYNEQFF.